This TCR beta chain emerged from a study of cytomegalovirus exposure and HLA in healthy donors. Findings and limits, study-wide: Rare sequences made up most TCRs, while some public TCRs were found in many donors. In an earlier analysis, about 90% or about 30%: the productive usage of most TCR beta V segments. With high specificity and sensitivity, the classifier reportedly diagnosed cytomegalovirus status.

Comments on this clone: The target antigen is unknown.

CDR1 is SGHRS, CDR2 YFSETQ, per germline. V lost 3 bases and J lost 7; bases outside the gene matches: 9. The CDR3 spans 15 residues. The PCR made use of 60 Vbeta and 13 Jbeta primers. Sequenced by immunoSEQ multiplex PCR; TCRdb stores in-frame clones only, minus some. The sample shows roughly 150,000 clones, 80% of them seen only once. The sequencing sample was made of PBMCs. The source is a middle-aged woman in good health and CMV-seronegative. The rearrangement joins TRBV5-1 to TRBJ1-4; 7 bases match TRBD1. The CDR3 coding sequence is TGCGCCAGCAGCTCGTCGGAGGGGGCGGGTGAAAAACTGTTTTTT. Amino acids: CASSSSEGAGEKLFF.